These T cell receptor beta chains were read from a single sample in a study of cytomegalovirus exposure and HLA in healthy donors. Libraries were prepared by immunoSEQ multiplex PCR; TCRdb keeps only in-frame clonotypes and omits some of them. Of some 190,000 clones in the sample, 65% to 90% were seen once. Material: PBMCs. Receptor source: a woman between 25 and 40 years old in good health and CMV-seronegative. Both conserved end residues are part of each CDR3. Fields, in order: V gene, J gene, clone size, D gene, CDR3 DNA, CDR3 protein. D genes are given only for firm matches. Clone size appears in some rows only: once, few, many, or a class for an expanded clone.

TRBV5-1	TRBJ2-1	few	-	TGCGCCAGCAGCTTTGCGGGTGGCAATGAGCAGTTCTTC	CASSFAGGNEQFF
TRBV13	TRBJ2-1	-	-	TGTGCCAGCAGCTTAAACGGGGTAGGCCCTTCCTACAATGAGCAGTTCTTC	CASSLNGVGPSYNEQFF
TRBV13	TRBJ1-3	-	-	TGTGCCAGCAGCTTAGACAATTTCTCTGGAAACACCATATATTTT	CASSLDNFSGNTIYF
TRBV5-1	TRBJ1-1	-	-	TGCGCCAGCAGCACTATACAAAACGGGGACACTGAAGCTTTCTTT	CASSTIQNGDTEAFF
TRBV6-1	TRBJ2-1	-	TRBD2	TGTGCCAGTCACCCGGGGACTAGCGTGTACAATGAGCAGTTCTTC	CASHPGTSVYNEQFF
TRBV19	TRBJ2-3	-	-	TGTGCCAGTAGTATCCGAAGGGGCGTGGGAGATACGCAGTATTTT	CASSIRRGVGDTQYF
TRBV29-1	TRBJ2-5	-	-	TGCAGCGTTGATAGGGGCCAGGGTGAGACCCAGTACTTC	CSVDRGQGETQYF
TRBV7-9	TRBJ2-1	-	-	TGTGCCAGCAGCGATTGGGGCCTCAATGAGCAGTTCTTC	CASSDWGLNEQFF
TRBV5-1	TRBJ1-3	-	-	TGCGCCAGCAGCTTCGGACACGGAAACACCATATATTTT	CASSFGHGNTIYF
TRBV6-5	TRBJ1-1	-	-	TGTGCCAGCAGTTACATAGGAGCAGATAATGAAGCTTTCTTT	CASSYIGADNEAFF
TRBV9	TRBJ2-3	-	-	TGTGCCAGCAGCACCAGGGGTTCTAGCACAGATACGCAGTATTTT	CASSTRGSSTDTQYF
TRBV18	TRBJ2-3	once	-	TGTGCCAGCTCCGGGGGAAACACAGATACGCAGTATTTT	CASSGGNTDTQYF
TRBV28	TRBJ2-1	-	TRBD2	TGTGCCAGCAGTTTAGGGCGGGAGGGCCGCGTCTTC	CASSLGREGRVF
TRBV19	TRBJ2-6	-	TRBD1	TGTGCCAGTAGTATAGATGGGACAGGGGGCGCTGGGGCCAACGTCCTGACTTTC	CASSIDGTGGAGANVLTF
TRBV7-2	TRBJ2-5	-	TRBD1	TGTGCCAGCAGCTTAGGGGACAGGAGAGAGACCCAGTACTTC	CASSLGDRRETQYF
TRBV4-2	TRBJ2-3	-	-	TGTGCCAGCAGCCAAGAGGCAACGTTAAGCACAGATACGCAGTATTTT	CASSQEATLSTDTQYF
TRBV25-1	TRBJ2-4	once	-	TGTGCCAGCAGTTCAGGGGCCAAAAACATTCAGTACTTC	CASSSGAKNIQYF
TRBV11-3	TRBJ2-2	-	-	TGTGCCAGCAGCCCCAAACCTAGTGCCGGGGAGCTGTTTTTT	CASSPKPSAGELFF
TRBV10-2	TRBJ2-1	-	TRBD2	TGCGCCAGCAGTCCGACTAGCGGGTTTTACAATGAGCAGTTCTTC	CASSPTSGFYNEQFF
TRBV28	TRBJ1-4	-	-	TGTGCCAGCAGAACAAGCCCAGGGGAGAAACTGTTTTTT	CASRTSPGEKLFF
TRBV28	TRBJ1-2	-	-	TGTGCCAGCAGACAGGGTCGATATGGCTACACCTTC	CASRQGRYGYTF
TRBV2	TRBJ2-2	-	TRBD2	TGTGCCAGCACCGGGGAGGGGACCGGGGAGCTGTTTTTT	CASTGEGTGELFF
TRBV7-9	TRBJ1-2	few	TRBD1	TGTGCCAGCAGCCTAATGGGGACAGCGATCTATGGCTACACCTTC	CASSLMGTAIYGYTF
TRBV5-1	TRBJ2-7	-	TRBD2	TGCGCCAGCAGCTTGTATTCTGGAAGCGGGACCTACGAGCAGTACTTC	CASSLYSGSGTYEQYF
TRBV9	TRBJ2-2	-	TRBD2	TGTGCCAGCAGCGTAGAGGCGGGGGGGACCGGGGAGCTGTTTTTT	CASSVEAGGTGELFF
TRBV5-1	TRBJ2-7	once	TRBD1	TGCGCCAGCAGCTTAACAGTCGGACAGGGAGGCTACGAGCAGTACTTC	CASSLTVGQGGYEQYF
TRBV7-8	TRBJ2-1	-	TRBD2	TGTGCCAGCAGCTTACCCGGTACTAGCGGGAGGTATTCCCCCGATGAGCAGTTCTTC	CASSLPGTSGRYSPDEQFF
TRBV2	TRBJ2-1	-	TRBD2	TGTGCCAGCAGTGACGGACTAGCGGACAATGAGCAGTTCTTC	CASSDGLADNEQFF
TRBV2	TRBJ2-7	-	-	TGTGCCAGCAGGAGGGGGGGGTACGAGCAGTACTTC	CASRRGGYEQYF
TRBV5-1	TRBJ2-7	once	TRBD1	TGCGCCAGCAGCTTGGACCTAAGTCAGGGGGCGAACGAGCAGTACTTC	CASSLDLSQGANEQYF
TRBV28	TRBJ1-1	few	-	TGTGCCAGCAGTCTCCGGGGGGCCTTGAACACTGAAGCTTTCTTT	CASSLRGALNTEAFF
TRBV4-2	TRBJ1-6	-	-	TGTGCCAGCAGCCAAGAGAGAAGTTCACCCCTCCACTTT	CASSQERSSPLHF
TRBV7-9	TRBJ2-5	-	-	TGTGCCAGCAGCGCAGGAGGGGAGACCCAGTACTTC	CASSAGGETQYF
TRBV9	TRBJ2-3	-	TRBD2	TGTGCCAGCAGCGTAGCTGATACGGGGGGGCAAGATACGCAGTATTTT	CASSVADTGGQDTQYF
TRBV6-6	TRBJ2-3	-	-	TGTGCCAGCAGTCACCAGGCTAGCACAGATACGCAGTATTTT	CASSHQASTDTQYF
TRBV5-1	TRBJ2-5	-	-	TGCGCCAGCAGCTTGCAGGCTATCCAAGAGACCCAGTACTTC	CASSLQAIQETQYF
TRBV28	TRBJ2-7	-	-	TGTGCCAGCAGTTTATTAGGCGGCTACGAGCAGTACTTC	CASSLLGGYEQYF
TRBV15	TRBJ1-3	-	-	TGTGCCACCAGCAGAGGCCCACAGGGACCCTCTGGAAACACCATATATTTT	CATSRGPQGPSGNTIYF
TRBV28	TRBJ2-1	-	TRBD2	TGTGCCAGCAGTTTGGGAGGGGCCAACTCCTACAATGAGCAGTTCTTC	CASSLGGANSYNEQFF
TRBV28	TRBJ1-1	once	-	TGTGCCAGCAGAAGATCTATTTCGAACACTGAAGCTTTCTTT	CASRRSISNTEAFF
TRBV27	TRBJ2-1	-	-	TGTGCCAGCAGTAGGGACTTCTCCCACTACAATGAGCAGTTCTTC	CASSRDFSHYNEQFF
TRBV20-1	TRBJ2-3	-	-	TGCAGTGCTAGACACACAGATACGCAGTATTTT	CSARHTDTQYF
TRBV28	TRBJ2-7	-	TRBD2	TGTGCCAGCGTGGGGCTAGCGGGAGTATACGAGCAGTACTTC	CASVGLAGVYEQYF
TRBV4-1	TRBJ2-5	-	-	TGCGCCAGCAGCCAAGATACCCAGTACCAAGAGACCCAGTACTTC	CASSQDTQYQETQYF
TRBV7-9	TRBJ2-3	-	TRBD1	TGTGCCAGCAGGGACCGGGACAGCTTAGGCACAGATACGCAGTATTTT	CASRDRDSLGTDTQYF
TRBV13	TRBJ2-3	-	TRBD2	TGTGCCAGCAGCCCCTCCGGGACTAGCGGGATAGATCCGCAGTATTTT	CASSPSGTSGIDPQYF
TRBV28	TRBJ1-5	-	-	TGTGCCAGCAGTTTATCTTTAAATCAGCCCCAGCATTTT	CASSLSLNQPQHF
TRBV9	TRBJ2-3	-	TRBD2	TGTGCCAGCAGCGTTGGGGGCGGGAGGTCAGATACGCAGTATTTT	CASSVGGGRSDTQYF
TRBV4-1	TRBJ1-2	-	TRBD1	TGCGCCAGCAGCCAGGACCCGGGGGACAGGGGGATTGGCTACACCTTC	CASSQDPGDRGIGYTF
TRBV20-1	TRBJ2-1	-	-	TGCAGTGGTCTAGATAATGAGCAGTTCTTC	CSGLDNEQFF
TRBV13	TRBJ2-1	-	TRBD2	TGTGCCAGCAGCCCACGACTAGCGGGGCGTCGGGAGCAGTTCTTC	CASSPRLAGRREQFF